The rows below give T cell receptor beta chains drawn from one sample of a study of shared T cell receptors in the human thymus. The protocol was immunoSEQ multiplex PCR, while the TCRdb copy is restricted to in-frame clones and leaves out a portion. Here the sample spans approximately 490,000 clones, 75% to 85% being singletons. This sample also belongs to another study, concerning human thymus T cells.

The material sequenced was thymocytes. The receptors originated from a boy under two years old with a congenital heart defect. Both conserved end residues are part of each CDR3. The D gene is left open where the match is weak. Some rows have no size entry. The others give once, few or many, or a class for an expanded clone.

D	V	size	J	length	CDR3	DNA
.	TRBV28	.	TRBJ2-3	15	CASSWVGRSTDTQYF	TGTGCCAGCAGTTGGGTTGGGAGAAGCACAGATACGCAGTATTTT
.	TRBV5-1	.	TRBJ1-1	16	CASSLNTRTPNTEAFF	TGCGCCAGCAGCTTGAACACCCGAACCCCGAACACTGAAGCTTTCTTT
.	TRBV19	few	TRBJ1-1	13	CASSTRGNTEAFF	TGTGCCAGTAGTACCAGGGGGAACACTGAAGCTTTCTTT
.	TRBV30	.	TRBJ1-1	14	CAWRDGGLATEAFF	TGTGCCTGGAGGGACGGGGGGCTCGCCACTGAAGCTTTCTTT
.	TRBV27	.	TRBJ2-5	16	CASSFSWGGLRETQYF	TGTGCCAGCAGTTTTTCATGGGGCGGCCTGCGCGAGACCCAGTACTTC
.	TRBV28	.	TRBJ2-7	13	CASSREQGHEQYF	TGTGCCAGCAGTCGGGAACAGGGCCACGAGCAGTACTTC
.	TRBV5-5	.	TRBJ2-5	13	CASSPRTRETQYF	TGTGCCAGCAGCCCCAGGACAAGAGAGACCCAGTACTTC
TRBD1	TRBV27	.	TRBJ2-1	16	CASSFLDQGAWNEQFF	TGTGCCAGCAGTTTCCTTGATCAGGGGGCGTGGAATGAGCAGTTCTTC
.	TRBV4-1	.	TRBJ1-5	15	CASSQVSDSNQPQHF	TGCGCCAGCAGCCAAGTGTCAGATAGCAATCAGCCCCAGCATTTT
TRBD2	TRBV4-1	few	TRBJ2-5	14	CASSPGGVRETQYF	TGCGCCAGCAGCCCGGGAGGGGTTCGAGAGACCCAGTACTTC
TRBD2	TRBV7-2	.	TRBJ2-3	15	CASSFGTSDRGAQYF	TGTGCCAGCAGCTTCGGGACTAGCGACCGGGGGGCGCAGTATTTT
TRBD1	TRBV12-5	.	TRBJ1-2	16	CASGLVGQGLNYGYTF	TGTGCTAGTGGTTTGGTCGGACAGGGGCTTAACTATGGCTACACCTTC
TRBD2	TRBV11-2	.	TRBJ2-3	17	CASSLPNRGLASDTQYF	TGTGCCAGCAGTTTACCTAACCGGGGACTAGCGTCCGATACGCAGTATTTT
TRBD2	TRBV18	.	TRBJ2-7	14	CASSLFGRANEQYF	TGTGCCAGCTCACTTTTCGGGAGGGCCAACGAGCAGTACTTC
.	TRBV7-2	.	TRBJ2-1	17	CASSLGGTRLPKNEQFF	TGTGCCAGCAGCTTGGGAGGAACTCGACTCCCAAAGAATGAGCAGTTCTTC
.	TRBV4-3	.	TRBJ2-3	15	CASSQAGEPTDTQYF	TGCGCCAGCAGCCAAGCCGGGGAACCAACAGATACGCAGTATTTT
TRBD1	TRBV15	.	TRBJ2-7	17	CATSSEAATGGPYEQYF	TGTGCCACCAGCTCCGAGGCGGCAACAGGGGGCCCCTACGAGCAGTACTTC
.	TRBV19	.	TRBJ2-7	15	CASSIGRWRSYEQYF	TGTGCCAGTAGTATCGGAAGATGGAGGTCCTACGAGCAGTACTTC
TRBD2	TRBV29-1	once	TRBJ2-7	16	CSVVSGGSGRPYEQYF	TGCAGCGTTGTATCCGGGGGGAGCGGGAGACCCTACGAGCAGTACTTC
.	TRBV6-1	few	TRBJ2-7	15	CASRPSGGKGYEQYF	TGTGCCAGCAGGCCCTCGGGGGGCAAGGGCTACGAGCAGTACTTC
.	TRBV21-1	.	TRBJ1-1	15	CASRGSGWLDTEAFF	TGTGCCAGCAGGGGGTCAGGGTGGTTGGACACTGAAGCTTTCTTT
.	TRBV5-6	.	TRBJ1-2	12	CASSFGPLGYTF	TGTGCCAGCAGCTTCGGTCCGCTGGGCTACACCTTC
.	TRBV6-1	.	TRBJ2-1	12	CASSEARPPSFF	TGTGCCAGCAGTGAAGCGCGGCCCCCATCGTTCTTC
.	TRBV5-4	.	TRBJ2-3	16	CASSLITGAWGDTQYF	TGTGCCAGCAGCTTGATTACGGGAGCCTGGGGTGATACGCAGTATTTT
TRBD2	TRBV15	.	TRBJ2-7	17	CATSPSGTSGLTYEQYF	TGTGCCACCAGCCCTTCCGGGACTAGCGGGCTGACCTACGAGCAGTACTTC
.	TRBV5-1	.	TRBJ1-3	12	CASTTGSDTIYF	TGCGCCAGTACCACAGGGTCGGACACCATATATTTT
.	TRBV11-2	.	TRBJ2-3	14	CASSLVGLTDTQYF	TGTGCCAGCAGCTTAGTGGGGCTCACAGATACGCAGTATTTT
.	TRBV6-1	few	TRBJ1-2	12	CASSGRGYGYTF	TGTGCCAGCAGTGGCCGGGGGTATGGCTACACCTTC
TRBD2	TRBV4-1	.	TRBJ2-7	19	CASSQDLSATSGRPYEQYF	TGCGCCAGCAGCCAAGATCTTAGCGCGACTAGCGGGAGACCCTACGAGCAGTACTTC
TRBD1	TRBV10-3	.	TRBJ1-4	17	CAISTQGGTGTNEKLFF	TGTGCCATCAGCACCCAGGGGGGGACAGGAACTAATGAAAAACTGTTTTTT
.	TRBV25-1	.	TRBJ1-2	15	CASSDYPPGVDGYTF	TGTGCCAGCAGTGATTACCCCCCGGGGGTGGACGGCTACACCTTC
.	TRBV10-3	.	TRBJ1-1	20	CAISESNIQGTTRGCTEAFF	TGTGCCATCAGTGAGTCGAATATTCAGGGTACAACCCGGGGGTGTACTGAAGCTTTCTTT
.	TRBV19	.	TRBJ1-1	17	CASSMYSSGSVNTEAFF	TGTGCCAGTAGCATGTACAGCTCCGGCTCCGTGAACACTGAAGCTTTCTTT
TRBD1	TRBV7-9	.	TRBJ1-2	15	CASSPAKGTAYGYTF	TGTGCCAGCAGCCCTGCTAAGGGGACAGCATATGGCTACACCTTC
TRBD2	TRBV14	few	TRBJ2-1	15	CASSLGLVCHNEQFF	TGTGCCAGCAGCCTGGGACTAGTGTGCCACAATGAGCAGTTCTTC
TRBD2	TRBV11-2	.	TRBJ2-5	17	CASSGRLAGADWETQYF	TGTGCCAGCAGCGGAAGACTAGCGGGAGCTGATTGGGAGACCCAGTACTTC
.	TRBV18	.	TRBJ2-2	15	CASSPGQANTGELFF	TGTGCCAGCTCACCAGGGCAGGCGAACACCGGGGAGCTGTTTTTT
TRBD2	TRBV9	.	TRBJ2-3	16	CASSVAAGRGPDTQYF	TGTGCCAGCAGCGTAGCTGCCGGGAGGGGCCCCGATACGCAGTATTTT
TRBD1	TRBV19	.	TRBJ1-3	19	CASSIRDLGQASSGNTIYF	TGTGCCAGTAGTATTCGGGACCTGGGACAGGCTAGCTCTGGAAACACCATATATTTT
.	TRBV21-1	.	TRBJ2-6	12	CASSIPEGALTF	TGTGCCAGCAGCATCCCGGAAGGAGCCCTGACTTTC
TRBD2	TRBV14	.	TRBJ2-1	22	CASSDRTSGSPLGPSSYNEQFF	TGTGCCAGCAGCGACAGGACTAGCGGGAGCCCCTTGGGGCCCAGCTCCTACAATGAGCAGTTCTTC
.	TRBV30	.	TRBJ1-5	14	CAWSKEKSNQPQHF	TGTGCCTGGAGCAAGGAGAAAAGCAATCAGCCCCAGCATTTT